This T cell receptor beta chain was captured in a study of cytomegalovirus exposure and HLA in healthy donors. Study-level points and caveats: Among TCR sequences, most were rare, though some public TCRs appeared in many donors. A few CMV-associated chains were confirmed in vitro to be specific for CMV antigens.

TCRdb keeps only in-frame clones here, not all; method: immunoSEQ multiplex PCR. The sample has about 78,000 clones, 90% to 96% seen once. Germline V CDR1 and CDR2: SNHLY, FYNNEI. This CDR3 has 14 amino acids. Trimming took 5 bases from V and 5 from J; bases not matched to a gene: 5. As for this clone: What it binds is unknown.

The V gene is TRBV2, the J gene TRBJ1-4; 7 nucleotides line up with TRBD1. The clonotype comes from a man younger than 35 in good health and CMV-seropositive. The sample consisted of PBMCs. The CDR3 nucleotides read TGTGCCAGCAGTCAGACAGGGAAAAATGAAAAACTGTTTTTT. Its translation: CASSQTGKNEKLFF.